These T cell receptor beta chains were read from a single sample in a study of beta chain features in type 1 diabetes. This table comes from immunoSEQ multiplex PCR, and its TCRdb copy is limited to in-frame clones, with some not included. Of fewer than 250,000 clones in the sample, 11% to 15% are singletons; the top ten hold 0.025% to 0.03%. Sequencing was done on a sample of naive CD4+ T cells from blood. Receptor source: a woman aged 35 to 49 in good health. The CDR3 runs from the conserved cysteine through the conserved F or W. Fields, in order: J gene, clone size, CDR3 length, V gene, D gene, CDR3 DNA, CDR3 protein. D genes are given only for firm matches. Expanded clones are given a class, and other clones once, few, many or no size at all.

>TRBJ2-1|-|15|TRBV7-7|TRBD2
TGTGCTAGCAGCCCAAGTTCGGGGGGGCCGGTTGGGCAGTTCTTC
CASSPSSGGPVGQFF
>TRBJ1-2|-|13|TRBV7-9|-
TGTGCCAGCAGCTGGAGGGTGGCCTATGGCTACACCTTC
CASSWRVAYGYTF
>TRBJ1-5|few|16|TRBV15|TRBD1
TGTGCCACCAGCAGGGGGGACAGGGGGCAAGGTCAGCCCCAGCATTTT
CATSRGDRGQGQPQHF
>TRBJ2-3|few|16|TRBV29-1|TRBD1
TGCAGCGTTTCCGGGACAGGGGGACTGGGCACAGATACGCAGTATTTT
CSVSGTGGLGTDTQYF
>TRBJ1-3|few|17|TRBV9|TRBD1
TGTGCCAGCTCCCCGCAACAGGGACAGTTCTCTGGAAACACCATATATTTT
CASSPQQGQFSGNTIYF
>TRBJ2-7|-|15|TRBV6-6|TRBD1
TGTGCCAGCAGTGTTCGACAGGGATCCTCCTACGAGCAGTACTTC
CASSVRQGSSYEQYF
>TRBJ2-5|few|13|TRBV18|-
TGTGCCAGCTCCGTGACAGGCCAAGAGACCCAGTACTTC
CASSVTGQETQYF
>TRBJ1-6|-|15|TRBV6-6|TRBD1
TGTGCCAGCAGCCCACAGGGGGCCTATAATTCACCCCTCCACTTT
CASSPQGAYNSPLHF
>TRBJ1-2|-|13|TRBV2|TRBD1
TGTGCCAGCAGCCAAACCGGGACAGGGAGCTACACCTTC
CASSQTGTGSYTF
>TRBJ2-7|few|16|TRBV14|-
TGTGCCAGCAGCCAACTGGCCGGGTCCTACACCCACGAGCAGTACTTC
CASSQLAGSYTHEQYF
>TRBJ2-5|-|11|TRBV29-1|-
TGCAGCGTCCGTCCCTCCGAGACCCAGTACTTC
CSVRPSETQYF
>TRBJ1-2|-|14|TRBV18|-
TGTGCCAGCTCACCACCGGTCAGGTACTATGGCTACACCTTC
CASSPPVRYYGYTF
>TRBJ1-5|few|17|TRBV25-1|-
TGTGCCAGCAGTGAATATATGGGGCCCTATAGCAATCAGCCCCAGCATTTT
CASSEYMGPYSNQPQHF
>TRBJ1-4|-|15|TRBV15|TRBD1
TGTGCCACCAGCCCTCGACAGGGAACTAATGAAAAACTGTTTTTT
CATSPRQGTNEKLFF
>TRBJ1-3|few|16|TRBV6-6|-
TGTGCCAGCAGTCCCAAGGGGGTTCGATCTGGAAACACCATATATTTT
CASSPKGVRSGNTIYF
>TRBJ1-5|few|16|TRBV4-2|TRBD1
TGTGCCAGCAGCCAAGAAGGACAGGGGGACAGTCAGCCCCAGCATTTT
CASSQEGQGDSQPQHF
>TRBJ1-5|few|14|TRBV9|-
TGTGCCAGCAGCGTAGGGGCAGACAATCAGCCCCAGCATTTT
CASSVGADNQPQHF
>TRBJ2-7|few|15|TRBV19|TRBD1
TGTGCCAGTAGCGAACGACAGGGGGCCAGGGGGGAGCAGTACTTC
CASSERQGARGEQYF
>TRBJ1-2|-|13|TRBV6-1|TRBD1
TGTGCCAGCAGTGTCGAGGGGGCAGGAGGCTACACCTTC
CASSVEGAGGYTF
>TRBJ2-1|-|17|TRBV7-6|TRBD2
TGTGCCAGCAGCTTATCCCCCCCTAGCGGGTACTACAATGAGCAGTTCTTC
CASSLSPPSGYYNEQFF
>TRBJ2-3|-|14|TRBV11-2|TRBD2
TGTGCCAGCAGCCGACTAGCGGCCCTGGATACGCAGTATTTT
CASSRLAALDTQYF
>TRBJ2-5|few|14|TRBV5-1|TRBD1
TGCGCCAGCAGCTCAGGGACAGCCCAAGAGACCCAGTACTTC
CASSSGTAQETQYF
>TRBJ1-2|-|14|TRBV15|TRBD1
TGTGCCACCAGCAGACGACAGGGGGCCGGCGGCTACACCTTC
CATSRRQGAGGYTF
>TRBJ2-7|many|13|TRBV7-2|-
TGTGCCAGCAGTACCTCTAGCTTGTACGAGCAGTACTTC
CASSTSSLYEQYF
>TRBJ1-5|-|18|TRBV10-2|TRBD1
TGCGCCAGCAGTCCACGCAGGGGGCTATCCTATAGCAATCAGCCCCAGCATTTT
CASSPRRGLSYSNQPQHF
>TRBJ2-3|few|14|TRBV5-1|TRBD2
TGCGCCAGCAGCTTGAGCGGGGGTCCGGATACGCAGTATTTT
CASSLSGGPDTQYF
>TRBJ2-1|-|15|TRBV5-4|TRBD2
TGTGCCAGCAGCTTAGGTAGCGGGGCCTACAATGAGCAGTTCTTC
CASSLGSGAYNEQFF
>TRBJ2-7|many|14|TRBV13|TRBD1
TGTGCCAGCAGCTTAGGCAGGGGGCCCTACGAGCAGTACTTC
CASSLGRGPYEQYF
>TRBJ2-5|-|15|TRBV7-2|TRBD2
TGTGCCAGCAGCTCCCGGACTAGCGGGGGAGAGACCCAGTACTTC
CASSSRTSGGETQYF